The clone carrying this T cell receptor (beta chain) was picked up a small number of times. This sample was included in a study of cytomegalovirus exposure and HLA in healthy donors. The CDR3 is 15 amino acids. V was clipped by 6 bases and J by 5 bases; unmatched bases: 10. Germline V gene lookup returns CDR1 MNHEY and CDR2 SVGAGI. PCR amplification relied on 60 Vbeta primers (plus 13 Jbeta primers). Generated by immunoSEQ multiplex PCR, the TCRdb table keeps only in-frame clones and is missing some. The sample contains 150,000 to 200,000 clones, 65% to 85% of which appear only once. The TCR sequence derives from a man aged 35 to 55 in good health and CMV-seropositive. The J gene is TRBJ1-5, the V gene TRBV6-5; the match to TRBD1 covers 7 bases. Material: PBMCs. The CDR3 DNA is TGTGCCAGCAGCATCGACAGGGACCCGGATCAGCCCCAGCATTTT. This translates into CASSIDRDPDQPQHF.